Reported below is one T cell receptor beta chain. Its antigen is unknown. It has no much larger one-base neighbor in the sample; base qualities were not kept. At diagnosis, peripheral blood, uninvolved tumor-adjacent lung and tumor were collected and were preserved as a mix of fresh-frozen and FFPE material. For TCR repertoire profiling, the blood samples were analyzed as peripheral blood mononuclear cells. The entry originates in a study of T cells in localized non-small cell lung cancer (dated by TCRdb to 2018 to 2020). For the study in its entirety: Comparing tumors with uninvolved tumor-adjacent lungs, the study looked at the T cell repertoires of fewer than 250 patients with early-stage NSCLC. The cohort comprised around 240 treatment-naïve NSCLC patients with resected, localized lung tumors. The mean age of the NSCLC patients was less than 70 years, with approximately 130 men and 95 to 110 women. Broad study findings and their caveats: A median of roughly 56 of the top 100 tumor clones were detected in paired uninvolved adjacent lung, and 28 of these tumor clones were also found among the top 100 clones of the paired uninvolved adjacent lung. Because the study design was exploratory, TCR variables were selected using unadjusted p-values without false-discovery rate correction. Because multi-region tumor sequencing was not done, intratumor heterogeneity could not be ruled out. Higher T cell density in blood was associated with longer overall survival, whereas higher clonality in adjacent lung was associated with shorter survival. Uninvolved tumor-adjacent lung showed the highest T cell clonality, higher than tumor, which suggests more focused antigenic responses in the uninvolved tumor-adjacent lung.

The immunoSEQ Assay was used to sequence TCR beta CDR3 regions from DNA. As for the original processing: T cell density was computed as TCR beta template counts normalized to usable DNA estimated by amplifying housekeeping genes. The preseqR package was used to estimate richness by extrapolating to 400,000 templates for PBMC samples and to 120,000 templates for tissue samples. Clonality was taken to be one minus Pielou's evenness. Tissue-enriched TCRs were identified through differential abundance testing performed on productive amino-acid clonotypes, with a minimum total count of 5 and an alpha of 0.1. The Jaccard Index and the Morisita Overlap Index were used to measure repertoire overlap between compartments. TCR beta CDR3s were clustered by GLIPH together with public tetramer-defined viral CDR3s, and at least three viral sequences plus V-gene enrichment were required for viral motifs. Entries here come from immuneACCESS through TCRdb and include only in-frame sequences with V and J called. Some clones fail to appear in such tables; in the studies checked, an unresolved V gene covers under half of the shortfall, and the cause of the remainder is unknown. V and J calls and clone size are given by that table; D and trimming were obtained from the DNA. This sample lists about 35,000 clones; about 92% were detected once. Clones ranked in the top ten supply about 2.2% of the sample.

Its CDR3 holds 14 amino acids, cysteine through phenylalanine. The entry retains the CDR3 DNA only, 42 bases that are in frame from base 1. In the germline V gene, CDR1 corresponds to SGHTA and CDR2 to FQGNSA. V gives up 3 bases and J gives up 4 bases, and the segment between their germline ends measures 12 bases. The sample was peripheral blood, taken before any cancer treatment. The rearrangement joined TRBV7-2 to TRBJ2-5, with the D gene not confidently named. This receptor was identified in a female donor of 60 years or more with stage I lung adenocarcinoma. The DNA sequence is TGTGCCAGCAGCTTTACGGATAGTCGAGAGACCCAGTACTTC. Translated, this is CASSFTDSRETQYF.